Here is one T cell receptor (beta chain) with its context. Sequencing used immunoSEQ multiplex PCR; TCRdb keeps in-frame clones, though not all of them. This sample has about 100,000 clones, with approximately 89% found just once. The CDR3 spans 18 residues. Germline-derived CDR1 and CDR2 are LGHNA and YNFKEQ. Trimming took 4 bases from V and 3 from J; bases not matched to a gene: 14. This entry comes from a study of T cell responses to AZD1222 COVID-19 vaccine. The chain links TRBV4-2 to TRBJ2-3; 9 bases are shared with TRBD1. Sequencing was performed on peripheral blood, taken on day 0 of MenACWY control vaccination. This TCR was sampled from an adult in good health. DNA for the CDR3: TGTGCCAGCAGCCGGCAGGCTCCGGGACAGGGAAAGACAGATACGCAGTATTTT. Protein: CASSRQAPGQGKTDTQYF.